One TCR beta chain is described in this entry. This record belongs to a study of technical replicates of blood from a handful of donors. The assay was immunoSEQ multiplex PCR, and TCRdb's table has in-frame clones only and misses some. The table includes roughly 80,000 clones, 75% to 90% detected once. This CDR3 is built from 15 residues. V lost 0 bases and J lost 4, with 12 bases in between. Germline CDR1 LNHNV, CDR2 YYDKDF (reference sequence). The source material was T cells isolated from PBMCs. This TCR was sampled from a human donor in good health. The chain is built from TRBV15 and TRBJ2-5, with D perhaps TRBD2 (6 bases). The DNA of the CDR3 is TGTGCCACCAGCAGAGAAATTTGGGGAGGAGAGACCCAGTACTTC. This gives the protein CATSREIWGGETQYF.